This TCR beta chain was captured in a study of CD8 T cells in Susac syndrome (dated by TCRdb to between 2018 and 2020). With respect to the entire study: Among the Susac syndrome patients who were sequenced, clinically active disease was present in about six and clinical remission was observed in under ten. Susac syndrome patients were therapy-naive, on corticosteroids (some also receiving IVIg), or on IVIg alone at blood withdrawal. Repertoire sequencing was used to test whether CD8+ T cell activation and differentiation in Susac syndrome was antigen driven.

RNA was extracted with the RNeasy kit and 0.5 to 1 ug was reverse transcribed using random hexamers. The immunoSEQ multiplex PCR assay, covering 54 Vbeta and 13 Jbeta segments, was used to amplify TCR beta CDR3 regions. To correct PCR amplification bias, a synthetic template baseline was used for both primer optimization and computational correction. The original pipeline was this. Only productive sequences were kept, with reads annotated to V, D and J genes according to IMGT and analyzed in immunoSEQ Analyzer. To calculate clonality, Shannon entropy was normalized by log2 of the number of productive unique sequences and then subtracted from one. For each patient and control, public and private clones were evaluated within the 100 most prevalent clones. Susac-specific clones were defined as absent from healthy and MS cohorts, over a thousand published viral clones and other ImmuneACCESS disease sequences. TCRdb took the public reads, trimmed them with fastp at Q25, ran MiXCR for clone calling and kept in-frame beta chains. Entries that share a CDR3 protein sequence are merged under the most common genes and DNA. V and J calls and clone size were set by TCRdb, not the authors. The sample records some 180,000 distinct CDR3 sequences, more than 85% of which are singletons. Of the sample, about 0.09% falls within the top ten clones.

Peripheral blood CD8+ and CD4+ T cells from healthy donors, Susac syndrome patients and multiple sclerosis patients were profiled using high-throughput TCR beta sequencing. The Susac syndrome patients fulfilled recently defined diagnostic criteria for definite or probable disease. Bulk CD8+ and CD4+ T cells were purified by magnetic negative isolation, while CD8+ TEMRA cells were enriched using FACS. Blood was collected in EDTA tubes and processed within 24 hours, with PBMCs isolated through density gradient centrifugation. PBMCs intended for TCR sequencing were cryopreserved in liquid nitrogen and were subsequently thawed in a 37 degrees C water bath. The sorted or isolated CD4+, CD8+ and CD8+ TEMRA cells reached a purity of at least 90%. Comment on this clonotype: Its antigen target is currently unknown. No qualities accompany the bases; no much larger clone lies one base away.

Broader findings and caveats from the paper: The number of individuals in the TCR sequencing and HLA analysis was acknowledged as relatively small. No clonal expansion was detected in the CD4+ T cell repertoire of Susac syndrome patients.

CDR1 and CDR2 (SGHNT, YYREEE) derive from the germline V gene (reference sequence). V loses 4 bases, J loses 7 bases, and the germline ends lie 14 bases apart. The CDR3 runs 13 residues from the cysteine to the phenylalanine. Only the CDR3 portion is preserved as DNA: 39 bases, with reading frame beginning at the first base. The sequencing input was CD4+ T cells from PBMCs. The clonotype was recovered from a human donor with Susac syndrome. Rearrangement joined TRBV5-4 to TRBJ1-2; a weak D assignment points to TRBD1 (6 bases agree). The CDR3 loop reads CASSVMGALGYTF. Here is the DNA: TGTGCCAGCAGCGTCATGGGGGCGCTTGGCTACACCTTC. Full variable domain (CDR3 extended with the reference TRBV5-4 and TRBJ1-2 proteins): ETGVTQSPTHLIKTRGQQVTLRCSSQSGHNTVSWYQQALGQGPQFIFQYYREEENGRGNFPPRFSGLQFPNYSSELNVNALELDDSALYLCASSVMGALGYTFGSGTRLTVV.